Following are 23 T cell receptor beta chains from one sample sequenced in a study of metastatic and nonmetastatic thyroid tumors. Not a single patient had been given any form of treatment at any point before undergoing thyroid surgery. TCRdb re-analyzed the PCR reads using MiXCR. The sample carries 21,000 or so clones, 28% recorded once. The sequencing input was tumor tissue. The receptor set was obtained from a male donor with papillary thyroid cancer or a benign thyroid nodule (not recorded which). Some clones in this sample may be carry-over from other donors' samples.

For the CDR3, the DNA is TGTGCCAGCAGTTATTACGACTATGGCTACACCTTC. It codes for CASSYYDYGYTF. The chain carries TRBV6-2 or TRBV6-3 and TRBJ1-2; the D is unclear. Germline V lookup: CDR1 MNHEY, CDR2 SVGEGT. The CDR3 is made up of 12 amino acids. V was clipped by 3 bases and J by 3 bases, with 5 bases between them.

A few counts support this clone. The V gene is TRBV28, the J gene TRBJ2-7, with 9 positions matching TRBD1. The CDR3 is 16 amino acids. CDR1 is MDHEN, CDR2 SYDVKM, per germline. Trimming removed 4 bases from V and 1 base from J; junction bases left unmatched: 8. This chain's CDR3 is CASSSGGGTGSYEQYF. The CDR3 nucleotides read TGTGCCAGCAGTTCCGGAGGGGGGACAGGGTCCTACGAGCAGTACTTC.

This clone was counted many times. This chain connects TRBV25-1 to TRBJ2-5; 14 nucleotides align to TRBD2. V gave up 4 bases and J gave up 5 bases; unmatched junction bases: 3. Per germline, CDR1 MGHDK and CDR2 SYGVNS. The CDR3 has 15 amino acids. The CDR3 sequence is CASSGRLAGGETQYF. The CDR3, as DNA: TGTGCCAGCAGTGGTAGACTAGCGGGAGGGGAGACCCAGTACTTC.

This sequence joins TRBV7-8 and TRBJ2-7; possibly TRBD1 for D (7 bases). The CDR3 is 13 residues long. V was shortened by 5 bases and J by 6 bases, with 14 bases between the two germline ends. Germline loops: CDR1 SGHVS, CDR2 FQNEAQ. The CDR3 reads CASSANRGGEQYF. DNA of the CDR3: TGTGCCAGCAGCGCTAACAGGGGAGGCGAGCAGTACTTC.

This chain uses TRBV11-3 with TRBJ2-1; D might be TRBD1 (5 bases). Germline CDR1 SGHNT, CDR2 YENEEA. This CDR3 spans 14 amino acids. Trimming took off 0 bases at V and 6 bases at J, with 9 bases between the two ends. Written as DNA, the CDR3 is TGTGCCAGCAGCTTAGATGGACAATTCAATGAGCAGTTCTTC. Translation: CASSLDGQFNEQFF.

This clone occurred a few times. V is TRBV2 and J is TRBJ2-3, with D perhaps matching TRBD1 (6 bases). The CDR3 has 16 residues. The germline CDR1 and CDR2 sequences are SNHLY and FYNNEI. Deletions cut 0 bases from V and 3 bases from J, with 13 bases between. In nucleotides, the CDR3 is TGTGCCAGCAGTGAAGCGCCGGACAGCCCGACAGATACGCAGTATTTT. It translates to CASSEAPDSPTDTQYF.

CDR3 sequence reads: CSARDWDTANYGYTF. The CDR3 DNA sequence: TGCAGTGCTAGAGATTGGGACACAGCTAACTATGGCTACACCTTC. The chain links TRBV20-1 to TRBJ1-2, with D perhaps TRBD1 (6 bases). Germline lookup yields CDR1 DFQATT and CDR2 SNEGSKA (reference sequence). The CDR3 totals 15 residues. Trimming took 0 bases from V and 0 from J, leaving 11 bases between them.

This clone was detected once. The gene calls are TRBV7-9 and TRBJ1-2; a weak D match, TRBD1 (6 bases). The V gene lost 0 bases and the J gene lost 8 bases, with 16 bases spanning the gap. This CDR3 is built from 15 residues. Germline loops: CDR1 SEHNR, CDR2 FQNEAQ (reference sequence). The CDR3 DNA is TGTGCCAGCAGCTTAGCGCTGTGGGGGCTGGAGGGCTACACCTTC. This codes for CASSLALWGLEGYTF.

The CDR3 here is CASSLTGEYGYTF. The CDR3 DNA sequence: TGTGCCAGCAGCTTAACTGGGGAGTATGGCTACACCTTC. V usage is TRBV7-8 and J usage is TRBJ1-2; D is undetermined. The CDR3 length is 13 residues. The germline V and J ends were trimmed by 2 bases and 5 bases, with 9 bases remaining between them. Germline assignment: CDR1 SGHVS and CDR2 FQNEAQ.

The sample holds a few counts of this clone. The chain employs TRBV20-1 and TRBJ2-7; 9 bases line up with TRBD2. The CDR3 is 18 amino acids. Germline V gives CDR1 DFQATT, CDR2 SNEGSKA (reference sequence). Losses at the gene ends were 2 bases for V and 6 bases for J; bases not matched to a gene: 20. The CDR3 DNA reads TGCAGTGCTAGACCGCCCCCCCTATTTAGCGGGGGCTCGGGCGAGCAGTACTTC. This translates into CSARPPPLFSGGSGEQYF.

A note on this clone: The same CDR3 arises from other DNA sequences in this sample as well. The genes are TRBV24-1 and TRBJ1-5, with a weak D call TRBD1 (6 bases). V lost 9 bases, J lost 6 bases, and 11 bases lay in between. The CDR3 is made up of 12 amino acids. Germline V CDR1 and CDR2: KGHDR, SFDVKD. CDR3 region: CATSQGGQPQHF. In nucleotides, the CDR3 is TGTGCCACCTCACAGGGAGGTCAGCCCCAGCATTTT.

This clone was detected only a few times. In nucleotides, the CDR3 is TGTGCCATCACGTGCGAGGGGGTAGATACGCAGTATTTT. Translating gives CAITCEGVDTQYF. V gene TRBV10-3 combines with J gene TRBJ2-3; perhaps TRBD1 as D (6 bases). CDR3 length equals 13 residues. The ends were cut back, 7 bases at V and 5 bases at J, with 13 bases in the middle. CDR1 ENHRY and CDR2 SYGVKD come from the germline V gene.

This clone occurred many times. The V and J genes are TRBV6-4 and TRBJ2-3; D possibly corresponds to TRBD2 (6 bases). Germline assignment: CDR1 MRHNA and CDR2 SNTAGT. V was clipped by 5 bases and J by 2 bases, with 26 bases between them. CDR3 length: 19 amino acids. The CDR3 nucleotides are TGTGCCAGCAGTCCCGGAGGGCGGAAGCGACCGATGAACACAGATACGCAGTATTTT. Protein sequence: CASSPGGRKRPMNTDTQYF.

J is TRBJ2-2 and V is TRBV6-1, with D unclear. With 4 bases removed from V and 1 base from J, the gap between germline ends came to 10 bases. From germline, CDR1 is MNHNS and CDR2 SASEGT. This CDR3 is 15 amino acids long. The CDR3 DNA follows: TGTGCCAGCAGTGTAATGCTCCGGAACACCGGGGAGCTGTTTTTT. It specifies CASSVMLRNTGELFF.

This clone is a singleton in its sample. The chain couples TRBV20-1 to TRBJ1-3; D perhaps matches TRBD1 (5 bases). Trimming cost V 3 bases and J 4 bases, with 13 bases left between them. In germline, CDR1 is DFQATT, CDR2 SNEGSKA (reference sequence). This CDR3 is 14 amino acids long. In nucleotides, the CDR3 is TGCAGTGCTAGTGTTTTGGGGGAGGGAAACACCATATATTTT. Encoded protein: CSASVLGEGNTIYF.

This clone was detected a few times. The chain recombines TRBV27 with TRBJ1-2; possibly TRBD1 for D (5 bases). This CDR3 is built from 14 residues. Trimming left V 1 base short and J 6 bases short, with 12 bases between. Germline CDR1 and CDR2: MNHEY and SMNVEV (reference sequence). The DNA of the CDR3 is TGTGCCAGCAGTTTATTCCGGGGGGATAATGGCTACACCTTC. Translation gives CASSLFRGDNGYTF.

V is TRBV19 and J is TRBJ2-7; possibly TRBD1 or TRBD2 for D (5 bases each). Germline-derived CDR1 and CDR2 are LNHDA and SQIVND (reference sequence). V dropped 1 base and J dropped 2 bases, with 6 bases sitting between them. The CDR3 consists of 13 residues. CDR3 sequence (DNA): TGTGCCAGTAGTATAGTGGGGGCCTACGAGCAGTACTTC. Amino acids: CASSIVGAYEQYF. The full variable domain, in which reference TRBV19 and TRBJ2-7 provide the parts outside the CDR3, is DGGITQSPKYLFRKEGQNVTLSCEQNLNHDAMYWYRQDPGQGLRLIYYSQIVNDFQKGDIAEGYSVSREKKESFPLTVTSAQKNPTAFYLCASSIVGAYEQYFGPGTRLTVT.

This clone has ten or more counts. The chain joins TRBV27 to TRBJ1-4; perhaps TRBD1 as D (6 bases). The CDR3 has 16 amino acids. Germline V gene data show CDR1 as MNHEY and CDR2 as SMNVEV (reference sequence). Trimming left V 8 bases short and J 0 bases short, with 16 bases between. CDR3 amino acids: CASAKWGGATNEKLFF. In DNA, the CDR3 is TGTGCCAGCGCGAAGTGGGGGGGCGCAACTAATGAAAAACTGTTTTTT.

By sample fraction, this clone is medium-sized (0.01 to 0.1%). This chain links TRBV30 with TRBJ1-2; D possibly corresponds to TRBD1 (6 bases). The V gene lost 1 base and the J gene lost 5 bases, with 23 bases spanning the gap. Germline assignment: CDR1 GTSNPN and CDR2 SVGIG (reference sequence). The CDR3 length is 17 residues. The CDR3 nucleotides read TGTGCCTGGAGTGGGGGGCTCAACTCCCTCACATTTTATGGCTACACCTTC. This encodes CAWSGGLNSLTFYGYTF.

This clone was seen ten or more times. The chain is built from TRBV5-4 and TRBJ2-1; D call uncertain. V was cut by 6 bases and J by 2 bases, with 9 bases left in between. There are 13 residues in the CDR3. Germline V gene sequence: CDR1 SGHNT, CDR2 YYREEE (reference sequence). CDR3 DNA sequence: TGTGCCAGCAATGGTGACGCCTACAATGAGCAGTTCTTC. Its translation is CASNGDAYNEQFF.

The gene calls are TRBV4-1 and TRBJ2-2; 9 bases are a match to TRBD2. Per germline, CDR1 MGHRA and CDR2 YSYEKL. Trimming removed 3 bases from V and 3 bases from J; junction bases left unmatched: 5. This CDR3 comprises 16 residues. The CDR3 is CASSHGRLADTGELFF. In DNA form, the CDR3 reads TGCGCCAGCAGCCACGGGAGACTAGCGGACACCGGGGAGCTGTTTTTT.

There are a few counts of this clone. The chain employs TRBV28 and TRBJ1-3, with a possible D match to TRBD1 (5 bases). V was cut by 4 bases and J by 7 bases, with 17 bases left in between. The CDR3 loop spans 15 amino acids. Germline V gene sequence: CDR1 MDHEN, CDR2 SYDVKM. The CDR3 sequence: CASSSGPQALNTIYF. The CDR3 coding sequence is TGTGCCAGCAGTTCGGGACCGCAGGCTTTGAACACCATATATTTT.

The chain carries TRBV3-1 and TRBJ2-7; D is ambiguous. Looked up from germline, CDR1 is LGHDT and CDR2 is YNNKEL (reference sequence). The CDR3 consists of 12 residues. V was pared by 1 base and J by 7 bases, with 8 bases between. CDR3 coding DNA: TGTGCCAGCAGCCAAGTACCCTTTGAGCAGTACTTC. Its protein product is CASSQVPFEQYF.